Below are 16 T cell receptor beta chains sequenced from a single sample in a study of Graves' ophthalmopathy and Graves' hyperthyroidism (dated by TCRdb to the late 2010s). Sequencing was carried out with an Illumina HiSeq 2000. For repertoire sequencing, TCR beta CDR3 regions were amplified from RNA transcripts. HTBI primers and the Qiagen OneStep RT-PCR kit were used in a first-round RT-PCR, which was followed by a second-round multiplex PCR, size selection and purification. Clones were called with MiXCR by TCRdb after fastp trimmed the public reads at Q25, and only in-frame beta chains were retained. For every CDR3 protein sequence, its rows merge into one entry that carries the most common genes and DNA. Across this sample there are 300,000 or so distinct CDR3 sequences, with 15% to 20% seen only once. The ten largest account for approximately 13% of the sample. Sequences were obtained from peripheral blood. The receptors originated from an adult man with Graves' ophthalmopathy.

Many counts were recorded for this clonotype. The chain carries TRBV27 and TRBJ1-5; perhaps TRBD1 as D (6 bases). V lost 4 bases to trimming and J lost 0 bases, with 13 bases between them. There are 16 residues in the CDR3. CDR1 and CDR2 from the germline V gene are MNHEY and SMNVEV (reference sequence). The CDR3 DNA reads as TGTGCCAGCAGTTCCGCGTGGACAGCTAGCAATCAGCCCCAGCATTTT. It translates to CASSSAWTASNQPQHF.

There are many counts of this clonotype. The CDR3 protein is CASSRDRTPDQPQHF. The CDR3 region has the DNA TGTGCCAGCTCGCGGGACCGGACACCCGATCAGCCCCAGCATTTT. V usage is TRBV27 and J usage is TRBJ1-5; maybe TRBD1 (5 bases). Germline values: CDR1 MNHEY, CDR2 SMNVEV (reference sequence). The CDR3 sequence is 15 residues long. V lost 8 bases and J 5 bases, leaving 19 bases between the germline ends.

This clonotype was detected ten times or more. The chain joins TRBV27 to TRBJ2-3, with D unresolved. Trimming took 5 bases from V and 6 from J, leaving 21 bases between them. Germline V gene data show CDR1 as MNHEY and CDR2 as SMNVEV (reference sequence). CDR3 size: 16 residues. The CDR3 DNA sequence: TGTGCCAGCAGTCCCACCCATATGCAAGTGGGGGATACGCAGTATTTT. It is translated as CASSPTHMQVGDTQYF.

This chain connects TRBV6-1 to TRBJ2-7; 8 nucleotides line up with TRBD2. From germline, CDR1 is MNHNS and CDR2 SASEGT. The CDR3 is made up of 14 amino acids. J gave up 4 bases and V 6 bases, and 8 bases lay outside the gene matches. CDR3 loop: CASRPGGRAYEQYF. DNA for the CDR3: TGTGCCAGCAGGCCGGGAGGGAGGGCGTACGAGCAGTACTTC.

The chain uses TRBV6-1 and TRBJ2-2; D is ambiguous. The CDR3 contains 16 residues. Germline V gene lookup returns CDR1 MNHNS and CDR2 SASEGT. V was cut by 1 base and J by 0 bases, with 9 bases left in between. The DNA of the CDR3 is TGTGCCAGCAGTGAAGGAGACCGTCCGAACACCGGGGAGCTGTTTTTT. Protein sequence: CASSEGDRPNTGELFF.

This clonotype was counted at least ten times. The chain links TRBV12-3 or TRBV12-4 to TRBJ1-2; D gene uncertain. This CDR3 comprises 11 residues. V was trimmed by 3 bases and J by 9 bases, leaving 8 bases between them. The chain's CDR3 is CASSFKESYTF. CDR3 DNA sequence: TGTGCCAGCAGTTTCAAGGAAAGCTACACCTTC.

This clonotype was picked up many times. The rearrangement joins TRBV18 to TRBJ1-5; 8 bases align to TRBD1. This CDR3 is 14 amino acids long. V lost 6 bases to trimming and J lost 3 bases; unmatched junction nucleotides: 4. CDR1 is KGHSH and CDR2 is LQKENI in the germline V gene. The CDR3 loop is CASSMTGDNQPQHF. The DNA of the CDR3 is TGTGCCAGCTCGATGACAGGGGACAATCAGCCCCAGCATTTT.

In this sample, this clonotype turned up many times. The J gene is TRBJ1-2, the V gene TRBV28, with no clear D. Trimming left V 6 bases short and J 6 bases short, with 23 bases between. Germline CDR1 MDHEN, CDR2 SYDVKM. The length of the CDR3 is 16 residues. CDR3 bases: TGTGCCAGCAGGTCCCTTGGTGAGATAGGAATCCATGGCTACACCTTC. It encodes CASRSLGEIGIHGYTF.

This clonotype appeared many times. The CDR3, as DNA: TGTGCCAGCACTTCTCGGGCCCGGACAGGGGGAACCGGGGAGCTGTTTTTT. As protein: CASTSRARTGGTGELFF. The chain carries TRBV14 and TRBJ2-2; TRBD1 matches at 10 bases. The CDR3 is 17 residues long. Germline values: CDR1 SGHDN, CDR2 FVKESK. V shed 7 bases and J 5 bases; nucleotides not matched to a gene: 13. Full variable domain (rest looked up from reference TRBV14 and TRBJ2-2): EAGVTQFPSHSVIEKGQTVTLRCDPISGHDNLYWYRRVMGKEIKFLLHFVKESKQDESGMPNNRFLAERTGGTYSTLKVQPAELEDSGVYFCASTSRARTGGTGELFFGEGSRLTVL.

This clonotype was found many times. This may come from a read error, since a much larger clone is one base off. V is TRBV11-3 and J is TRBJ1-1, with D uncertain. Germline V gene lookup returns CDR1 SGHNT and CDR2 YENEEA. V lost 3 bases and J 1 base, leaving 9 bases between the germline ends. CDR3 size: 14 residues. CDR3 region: CASSFSSGNTEAFF. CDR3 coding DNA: TGTGCCAGCAGCTTTTCCTCTGGGAACACTGAAGCTTTCTTT. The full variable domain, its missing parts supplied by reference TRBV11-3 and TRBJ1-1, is EAGVVQSPRYKIIEKKQPVAFWCNPISGHNTLYWYLQNLGQGPELLIRYENEEAVDDSQLPKDRFSAERLKGVDSTLKIQPAELGDSAVYLCASSFSSGNTEAFFGQGTRLTVV.

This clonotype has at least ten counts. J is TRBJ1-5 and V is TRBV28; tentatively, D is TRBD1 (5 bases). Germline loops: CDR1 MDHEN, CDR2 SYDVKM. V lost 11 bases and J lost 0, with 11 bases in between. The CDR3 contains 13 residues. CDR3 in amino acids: CAVGGLSNQPQHF. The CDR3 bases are TGTGCCGTCGGGGGTCTTAGCAATCAGCCCCAGCATTTT.

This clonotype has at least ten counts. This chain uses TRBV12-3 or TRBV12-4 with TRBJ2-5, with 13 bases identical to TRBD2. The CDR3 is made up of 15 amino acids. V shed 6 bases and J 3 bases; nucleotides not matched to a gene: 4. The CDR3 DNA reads TGTGCCAGCAGCAGGACTAGCGGGAGAAAAGAGACCCAGTACTTC. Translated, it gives CASSRTSGRKETQYF.

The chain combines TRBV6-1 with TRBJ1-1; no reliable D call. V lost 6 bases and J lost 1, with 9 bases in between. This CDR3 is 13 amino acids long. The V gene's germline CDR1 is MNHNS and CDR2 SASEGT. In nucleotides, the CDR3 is TGTGCCAGCAGGGAGCCGGCGAACACTGAAGCTTTCTTT. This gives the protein CASREPANTEAFF.

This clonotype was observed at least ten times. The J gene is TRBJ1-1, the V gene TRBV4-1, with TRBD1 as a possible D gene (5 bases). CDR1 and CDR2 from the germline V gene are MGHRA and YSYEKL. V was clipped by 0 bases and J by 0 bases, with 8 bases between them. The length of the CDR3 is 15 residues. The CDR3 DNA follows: TGCGCCAGCAGCCAAGATCCAGGGATGAACACTGAAGCTTTCTTT. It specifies CASSQDPGMNTEAFF.

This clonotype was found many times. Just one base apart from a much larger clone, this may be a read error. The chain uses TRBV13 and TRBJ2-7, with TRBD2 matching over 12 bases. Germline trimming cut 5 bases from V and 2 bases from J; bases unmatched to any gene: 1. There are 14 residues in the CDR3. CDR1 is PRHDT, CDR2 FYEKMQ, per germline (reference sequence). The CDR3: CASSGLAGTYEQYF. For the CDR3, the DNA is TGTGCCAGCAGCGGACTAGCGGGGACCTACGAGCAGTACTTC.

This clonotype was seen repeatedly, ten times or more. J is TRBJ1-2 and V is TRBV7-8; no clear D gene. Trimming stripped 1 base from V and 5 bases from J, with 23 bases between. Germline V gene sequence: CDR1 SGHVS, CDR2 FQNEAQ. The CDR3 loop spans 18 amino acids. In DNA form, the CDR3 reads TGTGCCAGCAGCTTAGACGGGGTGGGAAGGACTACCCTTTATGGCTACACCTTC. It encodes CASSLDGVGRTTLYGYTF.